The text below deals with one TCR beta chain. No antigen is known for it. No base qualities exist here, and no much larger clone lies one base off it. The record originates from a study of T cells in Graves' hyperthyroidism and ophthalmopathy (dated by TCRdb to the late 2010s). Looking at the study overall: Peripheral blood was sampled at the time of initial diagnosis, prior to any treatment. Once sampling was done, hyperthyroidism patients were given methimazole at a starting dose of 30 mg daily, whereas ophthalmopathy patients were given high-dose intravenous methylprednisolone. The paper reports TCR Vbeta CDR3 sequencing of over 120 peripheral blood samples: approximately 41 ophthalmopathy, 75 to 80 hyperthyroidism and around 17 progressor patients. The 95 to 100 discovery patients were randomly divided into training and test sets at a 7:3 ratio. To identify distinguishing TCR V-J signatures, a discovery cohort of around 100 patients was used, comprising 43 with Graves' ophthalmopathy and about 59 with stable Graves' hyperthyroidism. Prospective prediction of ophthalmopathy was tested in an independent validation cohort of fewer than 20 hyperthyroidism patients and 15 to 17 patients who later progressed to ophthalmopathy. In six Graves' hyperthyroidism patients, the study also compared T-cell repertoires from thyroid tissue with T-cell repertoires from blood. Results and caveats for the whole study, not just this receptor: No statistical method was used to fix the sample size in advance, and group allocation was not hidden from the investigators. Most expanded thyroid clonotypes (frequency above 0.001) were also detected in blood, a finding suggesting that blood repertoires may reflect thyroid immune responses. In validation, progression to ophthalmopathy was predicted by the model with nearly 71% sensitivity and 72.22% specificity, a median of around 5.9 months before onset. In cross-validation, a model built on a 13 V-J signature told ophthalmopathy apart from stable hyperthyroidism with 87.88% sensitivity and around 84% specificity, and in testing the same model reached 80%/75%.

Taken from the germline V gene (reference sequence), the CDR1 and CDR2 loops are LNHDA and SQIVND. The CDR3, cysteine through phenylalanine, is 15 amino acids long. The sequence is cut down to CDR3 DNA, 45 bases in frame from base 1. Relative to germline, V is missing 3 bases and J is missing 7 bases, with 9 bases of the junction outside any gene match. The TCR beta CDR3 regions were amplified from the RNA transcripts. A first-round RT-PCR of the TCR CDR3 used the HTBI primer set with the Qiagen OneStep RT-PCR kit. The libraries were constructed in a second round of multiplex PCR and then size-selected and purified. The libraries were sequenced on an Illumina HiSeq2000 using paired-end 100 bp reads. On the study's bioinformatics: SOAPnuke was used to process the raw data, with reads discarded if the reads contained adapters or uncalled bases, had a mean Phred below 15, or lacked an exact constant-primer or identifier match. High-quality paired reads were merged using COPE v1.2.5, and each unique nucleotide sequence was defined as a clonotype. MiTCR v1.1 was used to align clonotypes to the IMGT TRBV, TRBD and TRBJ reference segments. The analysis included only V-J combinations with a frequency above 0.0001, which together covered around 99% of the repertoires. A TCS score was defined as the ratio between F50 (clonal expansion) and ExV (chaos), using BLOSUM62-based TCRdist between CDR3 peptides within each V-J. Welch's t-statistics and random forest reduced several hundred V-J features to 13, which were used in a naive Bayes classifier (R e1071). Through fastp at Q25 and MiXCR, TCRdb rebuilt clones from the public reads, retaining in-frame beta chains. Entries are consolidated by CDR3 protein sequence, retaining the most common genes and DNA. The V and J calls, along with clone size, are taken from TCRdb and not from the paper's own processing. The table for this sample lists 500,000 to 750,000 distinct CDR3 sequences; approximately 14% of them were counted only once. The ten largest make up less than 9.5% of the sample.

Graves' hyperthyroidism was defined as stable when no progression to ophthalmopathy occurred over 18 months of follow-up. Hyperthyroidism patients were newly diagnosed, with disease duration under 2 months, and aged 18 to 65 years. Exclusion was applied to patients with uncontrolled infections, other autoimmune diseases, pregnancy or lactation. Diagnoses relied on clinical symptoms, serum thyroxine and TRAb, thyroid ultrasound and orbital computed tomography. PBMCs were isolated from 7.5 to 10 ml of fresh peripheral blood by Ficoll-Paque density gradient centrifugation. Total RNA was extracted using Trizol reagent, and RNA quality was assessed on an Agilent 2100 Bioanalyzer.

Sequencing used blood. The V and J genes are TRBV19 and TRBJ1-5, with 7 central nucleotides matching TRBD1. The clonotype comes from a woman aged 30 to 39 with Graves' hyperthyroidism. The DNA is TGTGCCAGTAGTATGGAAGGGACAGAGCGACAGCCCCAGCATTTT. It encodes CASSMEGTERQPQHF.